This T cell receptor beta chain stems from a study of blood T cell repertoires in COVID-19. About the study: There were acute and convalescent COVID-19 samples, and they came from the United States, Italy and Spain. The cDNA or gDNA used as material had been derived from T cells, B-cell-depleted T cells, or PBMCs.

Cohort 3 recovery required two negative PCRs, clearance, or symptom resolution. As handled by the study authors: Amplification with reference gene primers provided the estimates of nucleated cell counts. Repertoires were generated with immunoSEQ multiplex PCR, while TCRdb's copy carries only in-frame clones and drops some. That table gives V, J and clone size, and the DNA gave D and trimming. The table includes around 300,000 clones, about 85% detected once. V shed 0 bases and J shed 0 bases, with 4 bases lying between them. Per the germline V gene, CDR1 is SGHRS and CDR2 is YFSETQ. This CDR3 region has 14 residues.

The rearrangement joins TRBV5-1 to TRBJ1-3; no clear D gene. Sequencing was carried out using PBMCs or T cells enriched from blood (not recorded which). The sequence came from a woman aged 45 to 65 who had recovered from COVID-19. The CDR3 DNA reads as TGCGCCAGCAGCTTGGCCAGCTCTGGAAACACCATATATTTT. It yields the protein CASSLASSGNTIYF. Together with reference TRBV5-1 and TRBJ1-3, the CDR3 gives the full variable domain: KAGVTQTPRYLIKTRGQQVTLSCSPISGHRSVSWYQQTPGQGLQFLFEYFSETQRNKGNFPGRFSGRQFSNSRSEMNVSTLELGDSALYLCASSLASSGNTIYFGEGSWLTVV.